This T cell receptor (beta chain) was identified in a study of blood T cell repertoires in COVID-19. About the research overall: The samples span acute and convalescent COVID-19 from the United States, Italy and Spain. T cells, B-cell-depleted T cells, or PBMCs provided the cDNA or gDNA that served as material.

CDR3 size: 14 residues. V was trimmed by 3 bases and J by 1 base, leaving 9 bases between them. Per germline, CDR1 LNHDA and CDR2 SQIVND (reference sequence). Per the original methods: Amplification from reference gene primers served as the basis for estimated nucleated cell counts. Produced via immunoSEQ multiplex PCR; TCRdb's table is partial and in-frame only. The D gene and trimming were derived from the DNA, and the V and J assignments and clone size from that table. The data contain some 130,000 clones, roughly three quarters of them singletons. What was sequenced was peripheral blood. The chain is built from TRBV19 and TRBJ1-1; D possibly corresponds to TRBD1 (5 bases). The source is a man at least 80 years old with acute or convalescent COVID-19. This CDR3 is CASSMGGWNTEAFF. The DNA for the CDR3 is TGTGCCAGTAGTATGGGGGGTTGGAACACTGAAGCTTTCTTT.